The 11 T cell receptor beta chains in this list originate from one sample, sequenced in a study of shared clonotypes between healthy human individuals. Produced via immunoSEQ multiplex PCR; TCRdb's table is partial and in-frame only. The sample consists of hundreds of thousands of clones, 90% to 96% of them appearing once. The sample taken for sequencing was naive CD4+ T cells sorted from blood. Subset indicated: CD45RA+ positively selected. These receptors were collected from a woman between 25 and 40 years old in good health.

Here the CDR3 reads CASSYQTGGREKLFF. CDR3 in DNA: TGTGCCAGCAGTTACCAGACAGGGGGGAGAGAAAAACTGTTTTTT. The rearrangement links TRBV6-5 to TRBJ1-4, with TRBD1 matching over 9 bases. V shed 2 bases, J shed 8 bases, and the junction held 6 bases outside the gene matches. This CDR3 has 15 residues. Germline V CDR1 and CDR2: MNHEY, SVGAGI.

V usage is TRBV7-9 and J usage is TRBJ1-2, with 7 positions matching TRBD1. The V gene's germline CDR1 is SEHNR and CDR2 FQNEAQ (reference sequence). This CDR3 is 15 amino acids long. V was clipped by 7 bases and J by 2 bases; unmatched bases: 10. The CDR3 DNA reads TGTGCCAGCACCACAAGGGGGCGGGGAAACTATGGCTACACCTTC. This gives the protein CASTTRGRGNYGYTF.

The gene calls are TRBV19 and TRBJ2-7; D perhaps matches TRBD1 (6 bases). The V end lost 2 bases, the J end lost 5 bases, and 16 bases lay between the germline ends. Germline CDR1 and CDR2: LNHDA and SQIVND (reference sequence). This CDR3 has 15 residues. CDR3 loop: CASSIYREPSDEQYF. The CDR3 nucleotides read TGTGCCAGTAGTATATACAGGGAACCCTCTGACGAGCAGTACTTC.

The rearrangement joins TRBV27 to TRBJ2-5; 11 nucleotides line up with TRBD2. The end of the DNA aligns better with TRBJ2-7, so the J call may be wrong. Germline values: CDR1 MNHEY, CDR2 SMNVEV (reference sequence). The CDR3 covers 19 residues. CDR3 sequence (DNA): TGTGCCAGCAGTTTAAGGCTAGCGGGAGGTTGGGGCAATACCTACGAGCAGTACTTC. Encoded protein: CASSLRLAGGWGNTYEQYF.

The CDR3 here is CASSQESGLAGVETYEQYF. CDR3 coding DNA: TGCGCCAGCAGCCAAGAATCAGGACTAGCGGGAGTAGAGACCTACGAGCAGTACTTC. The rearrangement links TRBV4-1 to TRBJ2-7; 13 positions agree with TRBD2. The CDR3 consists of 19 residues. CDR1 is MGHRA, CDR2 YSYEKL, per germline. The V gene end was trimmed by 0 bases and the J gene end by 2 bases; junction bases not matched to a gene: 10.

The V gene is TRBV25-1, the J gene TRBJ1-2; D unclear. Looked up from germline, CDR1 is MGHDK and CDR2 is SYGVNS. CDR3 length: 14 residues. V was cut by 0 bases and J by 1 base, with 6 bases left in between. The CDR3 region is CASSEYYGNYGYTF. In DNA form, the CDR3 reads TGTGCCAGCAGTGAATATTACGGTAACTATGGCTACACCTTC.

Details on this clone: The junction shows a germline mismatch at one end, possibly a read error. V is TRBV19 and J is TRBJ2-7; TRBD2 agrees at 9 bases. CDR1 and CDR2 from the germline V gene are LNHDA and SQIVND (reference sequence). The CDR3 runs to 11 residues. CDR3 in amino acids: CLAGSHYEQYF. The CDR3 DNA is TGCCTAGCGGGAAGTCATTACGAGCAGTACTTC.

The chain joins TRBV4-1 to TRBJ2-4; 10 positions agree with TRBD1. Germline loops: CDR1 MGHRA, CDR2 YSYEKL. J gave up 1 base and V 4 bases, and 10 bases lay outside the gene matches. The CDR3 consists of 18 residues. CDR3 sequence: CASSPGQGEWRAKNIQYF. The CDR3 nucleotides are TGCGCCAGCAGCCCCGGACAGGGGGAGTGGAGGGCCAAAAACATTCAGTACTTC.

The CDR3 coding sequence is TGTGCCAGCTCACAGGGACAGGGATCCCCTGAAGCTTTCTTT. Translating gives CASSQGQGSPEAFF. The chain combines TRBV18 with TRBJ1-1, with TRBD1 matching 9 bases. The CDR3 runs 14 residues. Trimming at V came to 4 bases and at J to 6 bases, leaving 6 bases not matched to a gene. CDR1 is KGHSH, CDR2 LQKENI, per germline.

This chain uses TRBV9 with TRBJ2-3; D is ambiguous. Germline V gives CDR1 SGDLS, CDR2 YYNGEE. With 0 bases removed from V and 2 bases from J, the gap between germline ends came to 10 bases. This CDR3 has 15 residues. CDR3 sequence (DNA): TGTGCCAGCAGCGTAGTCGCGACCCCCACAGATACGCAGTATTTT. Translating it yields CASSVVATPTDTQYF. Filled out from reference TRBV9 and TRBJ2-3, the complete variable domain reads DSGVTQTPKHLITATGQRVTLRCSPRSGDLSVYWYQQSLDQGLQFLIQYYNGEERAKGNILERFSAQQFPDLHSELNLSSLELGDSALYFCASSVVATPTDTQYFGPGTRLTVL.

CDR3 amino acids: CASSFQTSGDEQFF. Written as DNA, the CDR3 is TGTGCCAGCAGTTTCCAAACTAGCGGCGATGAGCAGTTCTTC. The rearrangement uses TRBV6-5 and TRBJ2-1, with TRBD2 matching 8 bases. With 4 bases clipped from V and 8 bases from J, the junction kept 7 bases outside the gene matches. The CDR3 extends over 14 amino acids. Germline-derived CDR1 and CDR2 are MNHEY and SVGAGI.